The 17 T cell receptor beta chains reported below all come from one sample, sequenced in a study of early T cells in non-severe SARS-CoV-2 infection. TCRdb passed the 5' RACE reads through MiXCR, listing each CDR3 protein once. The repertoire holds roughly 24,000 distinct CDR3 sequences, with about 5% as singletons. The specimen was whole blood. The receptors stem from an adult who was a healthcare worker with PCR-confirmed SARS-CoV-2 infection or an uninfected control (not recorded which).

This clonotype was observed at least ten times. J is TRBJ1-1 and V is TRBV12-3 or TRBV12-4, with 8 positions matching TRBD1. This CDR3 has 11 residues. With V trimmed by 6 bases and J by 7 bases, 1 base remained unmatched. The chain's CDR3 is CASRGTGEAFF. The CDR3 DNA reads TGTGCCAGCAGAGGGACAGGTGAAGCTTTCTTT.

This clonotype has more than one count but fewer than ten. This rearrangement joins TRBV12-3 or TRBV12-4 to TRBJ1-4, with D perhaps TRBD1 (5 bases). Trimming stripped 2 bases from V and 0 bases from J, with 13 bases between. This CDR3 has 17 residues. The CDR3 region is CASSLTRGRATNEKLFF. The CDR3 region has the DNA TGTGCCAGCAGTTTAACAAGGGGACGGGCAACTAATGAAAAACTGTTTTTT.

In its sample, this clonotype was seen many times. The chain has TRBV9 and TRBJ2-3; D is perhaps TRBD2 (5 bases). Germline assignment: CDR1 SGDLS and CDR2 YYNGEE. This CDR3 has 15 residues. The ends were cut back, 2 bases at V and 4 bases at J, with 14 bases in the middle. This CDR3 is CASSVRADASDTQYF. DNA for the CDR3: TGTGCCAGCAGCGTGCGAGCGGATGCCTCAGATACGCAGTATTTT.

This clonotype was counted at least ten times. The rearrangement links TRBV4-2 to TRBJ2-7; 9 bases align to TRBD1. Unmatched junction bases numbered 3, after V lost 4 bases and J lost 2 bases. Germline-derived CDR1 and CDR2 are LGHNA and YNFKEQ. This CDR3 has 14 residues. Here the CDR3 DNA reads TGTGCCAGCAGCCCCCGGGACAGGGCCTACGAGCAGTACTTC. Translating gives CASSPRDRAYEQYF.

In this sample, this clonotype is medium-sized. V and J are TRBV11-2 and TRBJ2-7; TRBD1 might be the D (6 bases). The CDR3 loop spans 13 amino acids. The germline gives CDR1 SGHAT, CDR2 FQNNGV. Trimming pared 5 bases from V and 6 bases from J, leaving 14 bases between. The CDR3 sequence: CASSTTGFAEQYF. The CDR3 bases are TGTGCCAGCAGCACCACAGGGTTTGCCGAGCAGTACTTC.

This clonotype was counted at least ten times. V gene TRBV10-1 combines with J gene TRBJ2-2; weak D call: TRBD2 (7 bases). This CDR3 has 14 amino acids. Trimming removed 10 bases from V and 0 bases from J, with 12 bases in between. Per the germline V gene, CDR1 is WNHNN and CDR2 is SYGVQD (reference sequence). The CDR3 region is CATRGLSNTGELFF. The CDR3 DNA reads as TGCGCCACCAGGGGACTATCGAACACCGGGGAGCTGTTTTTT.

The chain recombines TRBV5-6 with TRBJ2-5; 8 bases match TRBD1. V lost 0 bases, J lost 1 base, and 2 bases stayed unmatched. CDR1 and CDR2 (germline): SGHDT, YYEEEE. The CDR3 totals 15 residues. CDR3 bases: TGTGCCAGCAGCTTGGGACAGGGGTTCCAAGAGACCCAGTACTTC. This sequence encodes CASSLGQGFQETQYF.

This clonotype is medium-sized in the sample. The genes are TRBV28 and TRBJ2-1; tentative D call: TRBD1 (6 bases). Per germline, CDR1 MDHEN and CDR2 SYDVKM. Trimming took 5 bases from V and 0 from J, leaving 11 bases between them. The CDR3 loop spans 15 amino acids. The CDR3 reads CASSLGASSYNEQFF. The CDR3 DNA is TGTGCCAGCAGTCTGGGGGCGAGCTCCTACAATGAGCAGTTCTTC. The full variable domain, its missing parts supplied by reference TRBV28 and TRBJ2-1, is DVKVTQSSRYLVKRTGEKVFLECVQDMDHENMFWYRQDPGLGLRLIYFSYDVKMKEKGDIPEGYSVSREKKERFSLILESASTNQTSMYLCASSLGASSYNEQFFGPGTRLTVL.

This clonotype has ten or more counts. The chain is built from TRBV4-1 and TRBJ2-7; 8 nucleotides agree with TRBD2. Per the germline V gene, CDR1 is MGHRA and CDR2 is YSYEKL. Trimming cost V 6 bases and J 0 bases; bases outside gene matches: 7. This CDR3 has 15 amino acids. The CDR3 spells CASSPREGVSYEQYF. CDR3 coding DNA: TGCGCCAGCAGTCCTCGGGAGGGGGTCTCCTACGAGCAGTACTTC.

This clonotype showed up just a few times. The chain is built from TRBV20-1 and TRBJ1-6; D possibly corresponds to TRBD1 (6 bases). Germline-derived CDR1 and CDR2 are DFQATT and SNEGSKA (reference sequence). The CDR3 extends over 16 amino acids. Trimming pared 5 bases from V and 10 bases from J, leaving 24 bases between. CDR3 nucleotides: TGCAGTGCTGGTATGGGAACAGGGATGGGAAAATCACCCCTCCACTTT. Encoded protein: CSAGMGTGMGKSPLHF.

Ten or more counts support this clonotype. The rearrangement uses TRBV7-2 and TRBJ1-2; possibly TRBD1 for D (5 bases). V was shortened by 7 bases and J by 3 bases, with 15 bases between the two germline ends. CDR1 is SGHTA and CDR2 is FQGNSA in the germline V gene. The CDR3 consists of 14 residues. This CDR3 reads CASTPVLGDYGYTF. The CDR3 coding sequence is TGTGCCAGCACCCCCGTCCTAGGGGACTATGGCTACACCTTC.

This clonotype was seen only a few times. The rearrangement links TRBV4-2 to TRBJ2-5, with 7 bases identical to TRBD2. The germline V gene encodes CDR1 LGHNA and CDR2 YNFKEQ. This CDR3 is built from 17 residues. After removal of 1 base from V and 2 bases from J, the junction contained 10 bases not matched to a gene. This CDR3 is CASSQGRGTSDQETQYF. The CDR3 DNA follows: TGTGCCAGCAGCCAAGGGCGAGGAACTAGCGATCAAGAGACCCAGTACTTC.

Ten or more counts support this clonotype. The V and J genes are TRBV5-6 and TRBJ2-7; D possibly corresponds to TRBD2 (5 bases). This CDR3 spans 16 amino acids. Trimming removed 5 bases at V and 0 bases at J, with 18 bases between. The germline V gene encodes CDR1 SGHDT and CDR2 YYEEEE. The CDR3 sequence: CASRRGSLAISYEQYF. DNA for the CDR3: TGTGCCAGCAGGCGAGGGAGTCTAGCAATCTCCTACGAGCAGTACTTC.

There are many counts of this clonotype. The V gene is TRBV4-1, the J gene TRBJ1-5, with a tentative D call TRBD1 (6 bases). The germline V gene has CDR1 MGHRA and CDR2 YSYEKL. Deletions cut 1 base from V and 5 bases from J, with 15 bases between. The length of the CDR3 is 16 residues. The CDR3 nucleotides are TGCGCCAGCAGCCAAGGGGACGGGGGCTTCGATCAGCCCCAGCATTTT. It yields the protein CASSQGDGGFDQPQHF.

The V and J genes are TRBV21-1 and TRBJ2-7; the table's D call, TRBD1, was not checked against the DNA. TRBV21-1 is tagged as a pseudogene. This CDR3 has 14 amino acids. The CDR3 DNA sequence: TGTGCCAGCCCCTTCTCGGACAGGGCCCACGAGCAGTACTTC. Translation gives CASPFSDRAHEQYF.

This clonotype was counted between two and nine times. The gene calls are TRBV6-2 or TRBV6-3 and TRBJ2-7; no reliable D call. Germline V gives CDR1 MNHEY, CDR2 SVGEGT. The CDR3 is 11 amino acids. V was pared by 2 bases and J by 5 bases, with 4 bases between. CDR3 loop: CASSYPDEQYF. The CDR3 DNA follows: TGTGCCAGCAGTTACCCGGACGAGCAGTACTTC.

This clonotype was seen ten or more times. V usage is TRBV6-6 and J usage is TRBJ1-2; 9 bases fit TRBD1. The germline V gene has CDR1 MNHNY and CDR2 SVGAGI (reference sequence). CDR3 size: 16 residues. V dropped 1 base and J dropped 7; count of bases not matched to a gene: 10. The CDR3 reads CASSYYPTGTGTGYTF. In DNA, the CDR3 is TGTGCCAGCAGTTACTACCCCACCGGGACAGGGACTGGCTACACCTTC.